These 13 T cell receptor beta chains were sequenced from one sample in a study of OX40 agonist ivuxolimab in advanced cancers. The library was obtained by the immunoSEQ multiplex PCR assay. The source is immuneACCESS, and TCRdb retained only in-frame sequences with V and J called. Part of the clones is not carried over; for the studies checked, unresolved V genes explain less than half of this, and the remainder is unexplained. The sample table holds around 140,000 clones, of which 85% to 95% were seen once. Approximately 0.99% of the sample comes from the top ten. The sample here was CD4+ or CD8+ T cells sorted from blood, taken in a trial of the OX40 agonist ivuxolimab. Receptors originate from an adult with an advanced solid tumor such as melanoma, head and neck, liver or kidney cancer.

The rearrangement links TRBV10-2 to TRBJ1-1, with no clear D. This CDR3 region has 12 residues. CDR1 is WSHSY and CDR2 is SAAADI in the germline V gene. The V end was cut by 2 bases, the J end by 7 bases, with 8 bases between. The CDR3 bases are TGCGCCAGCAGTGAGATCCTTAATGAAGCTTTCTTT. Its protein product is CASSEILNEAFF.

The chain recombines TRBV15 with TRBJ2-7; 8 nucleotides match TRBD2. The CDR3 loop spans 15 amino acids. V shed 0 bases, J shed 2 bases, and the junction held 3 bases outside the gene matches. Germline CDR1 is LNHNV and CDR2 is YYDKDF (reference sequence). CDR3 residues: CATSRDVTSAYEQYF. The CDR3 region has the DNA TGTGCCACCAGCAGAGATGTGACTAGCGCCTACGAGCAGTACTTC.

The chain has TRBV6-6 and TRBJ2-7; D may be TRBD2 (7 bases). V dropped 4 bases and J dropped 0 bases, with 13 bases sitting between them. The germline V gene encodes CDR1 MNHNY and CDR2 SVGAGI (reference sequence). The CDR3 consists of 15 residues. The CDR3 coding sequence is TGTGCCAGCAGTTCGGTGGGAGGGGGCTCCTACGAGCAGTACTTC. Amino acid sequence: CASSSVGGGSYEQYF.

The chain uses TRBV19 and TRBJ2-6; TRBD1 agrees at 7 bases. The junction had 5 bases not matched to a gene; V was cut back by 3 bases and J by 0 bases. This CDR3 spans 17 amino acids. Germline values: CDR1 LNHDA, CDR2 SQIVND (reference sequence). This CDR3 is CASSMARGSSGANVLTF. As DNA, the CDR3 is TGTGCCAGTAGTATGGCCAGGGGGAGCTCTGGGGCCAACGTCCTGACTTTC.

This clone has a single count. The chain uses TRBV7-2 and TRBJ1-4; D is unclear. Germline V gene sequence: CDR1 SGHTA, CDR2 FQGNSA. This CDR3 is 16 amino acids long. With 6 bases removed from V and 2 bases from J, the gap between germline ends came to 16 bases. CDR3 nucleotides: TGTGCCAGCAGTCCCAACGTGCCGGGGACTAATGAAAAACTGTTTTTT. Protein: CASSPNVPGTNEKLFF.

The chain recombines TRBV7-2 with TRBJ1-2, with D uncertain. Germline values: CDR1 SGHTA, CDR2 FQGNSA. V lost 3 bases to trimming and J lost 3 bases, with 17 bases between them. The CDR3 contains 16 residues. The CDR3 here is CASSFNEGSGDYGYTF. CDR3 in DNA: TGTGCCAGCAGCTTTAACGAGGGTAGTGGCGACTATGGCTACACCTTC.

This clone was seen a single time. The CDR3 DNA sequence: TGCGCCAGCAGCTTGGTAGAGGGCGGGGGGCCTCAACCGTGGATGCAGTACTTC. Its protein product is CASSLVEGGGPQPWMQYF. The gene calls are TRBV5-1 and TRBJ2-7; 8 nucleotides align to TRBD2. The CDR3 is 18 residues long. With 0 bases clipped from V and 9 bases from J, the junction kept 20 bases outside the gene matches. Germline V gene lookup returns CDR1 SGHRS and CDR2 YFSETQ.

This sequence joins TRBV5-4 and TRBJ2-3; 9 bases match TRBD2. Germline loops: CDR1 SGHNT, CDR2 YYREEE (reference sequence). There are 17 residues in the CDR3. With 5 bases clipped from V and 6 bases from J, the junction kept 16 bases outside the gene matches. CDR3 amino acids: CASRLSLLTSGSDTQYF. The CDR3 bases are TGTGCCAGCAGGCTATCCTTATTGACTAGCGGTTCGGATACGCAGTATTTT.

The CDR3 is CASSPGVNTEAFF. The CDR3 bases are TGTGCCAGCTCACCAGGGGTGAACACTGAAGCTTTCTTT. This rearrangement joins TRBV18 to TRBJ1-1; no firm D call. V lost 2 bases and J lost 0, with 4 bases in between. From germline, CDR1 is KGHSH and CDR2 LQKENI. CDR3 length: 13 residues.

Turning to this clone: Distinct nucleotide sequences in the sample also encode this CDR3. CDR3 protein: CASTRRLAVTDTQYF. CDR3 nucleotide sequence: TGTGCCAGCACCCGGAGACTAGCGGTCACAGATACGCAGTATTTT. V is TRBV27 and J is TRBJ2-3; 9 bases line up with TRBD2. Trimming at V came to 7 bases and at J to 2 bases, leaving 7 bases not matched to a gene. This CDR3 is built from 15 residues. CDR1 and CDR2 (germline): MNHEY, SMNVEV (reference sequence).

V gene TRBV19 combines with J gene TRBJ1-2, with D possibly being TRBD1 (5 bases). Germline CDR1 and CDR2: LNHDA and SQIVND (reference sequence). V was cut by 5 bases and J by 6 bases, with 16 bases left in between. The CDR3 runs 14 residues. DNA for the CDR3: TGTGCCAGTAGTCTCCGTTCATCCAGGGATGGCTACACCTTC. This gives the protein CASSLRSSRDGYTF.

The CDR3 nucleotides read TGCGCCAGCAGCCCACGTGGGCACGAGCAGTACTTC. This encodes CASSPRGHEQYF. The V call is TRBV5-1, the J call TRBJ2-7; no definite D call. Trimming stripped 4 bases from V and 5 bases from J, with 10 bases between. CDR3 length: 12 amino acids. Germline loops: CDR1 SGHRS, CDR2 YFSETQ.

The table lists this clone with a few counts. The V gene is TRBV29-1, the J gene TRBJ1-1; 7 bases line up with TRBD1. The germline CDR1 and CDR2 sequences are SQVTM and ANQGSEA. This CDR3 spans 13 amino acids. Trimming took 7 bases from V and 5 from J; bases not matched to a gene: 10. The CDR3 DNA follows: TGCAGCGCCCTGGGACAGCCAGGGACTGAAGCTTTCTTT. Translation gives CSALGQPGTEAFF.